This TCR beta chain is drawn from a study of cytomegalovirus exposure and HLA in healthy donors. Broader study findings: TRBV6-2, TRBV6-3 and some other V segments were unresolvable in 87-base-pair reads.

PCR used 60 Vbeta primers and 13 Jbeta primers. The assay was immunoSEQ multiplex PCR, and TCRdb's table has in-frame clones only and misses some. The sample carries under 200,000 clones, around 81% recorded once. The CDR3 is 14 amino acids. Germline CDR1 reads SGHNT; CDR2 reads YYREEE (reference sequence). Trimming stripped 3 bases from V and 4 bases from J, with 14 bases between. With regard to this clone: The antigen is unknown.

All the people who gave samples were healthy bone marrow donors. This TCR came from a woman aged 45-65 years in good health and CMV-seronegative. V usage is TRBV5-4 and J usage is TRBJ2-7; D is unresolved. The specimen was PBMCs. The CDR3 sequence is CASSSTLGVYEQYF. CDR3 nucleotides: TGTGCCAGCAGCTCGACCTTGGGCGTATACGAGCAGTACTTC.